These 20 T cell receptor beta chains were all obtained from the same sample, sequenced in a study of identical twins. MiXCR, applied by TCRdb to the 5' RACE reads, yields one record per CDR3 protein. The sample gives more than 1.5 million distinct CDR3 sequences, less than 35% of which show up once; under 0.35% is in the top ten. Sequencing used cord blood. These receptors were collected from a newborn girl in good health.

In its sample, this clonotype was seen a few times. The CDR3: CSASTPGLAGGSPSTDTQYF. CDR3 DNA: TGCAGTGCTAGTACTCCGGGACTAGCGGGAGGGTCTCCTAGCACAGATACGCAGTATTTT. This rearrangement joins TRBV20-1 to TRBJ2-3; TRBD2 agrees at 16 bases. The CDR3 contains 20 residues. V dropped 3 bases and J dropped 0; count of bases not matched to a gene: 12. The germline gives CDR1 DFQATT, CDR2 SNEGSKA (reference sequence).

This clonotype was picked up many times. Here the CDR3 DNA reads TGCAGTGCTAGACCAAAGGGACTGACCTCTGGGGCCAACGTCCTGACTTTC. Translating it yields CSARPKGLTSGANVLTF. V gene TRBV20-1 combines with J gene TRBJ2-6, with D possibly TRBD2 on 6 matching bases. V was shortened by 2 bases and J by 0 bases, with 14 bases between the two germline ends. Germline V lookup: CDR1 DFQATT, CDR2 SNEGSKA (reference sequence). This CDR3 contains 17 residues.

A word on this clonotype: A much larger clone is a single base away; this may be a read error. The V and J genes are TRBV11-1 and TRBJ2-5, with D hard to call. The ends were cut back, 5 bases at V and 11 bases at J, with 15 bases in the middle. CDR1 is SGHAT, CDR2 FQDESV, per germline (reference sequence). The CDR3 is 12 amino acids. The CDR3 nucleotides read TGTGCCAGCAGCACTCGGTACAATGAGCAGTACTTC. Translated, it gives CASSTRYNEQYF.

Only a few counts were recorded for this clonotype. This chain uses TRBV5-1 with TRBJ2-6; possibly TRBD1 for D (6 bases). The V gene's germline CDR1 is SGHRS and CDR2 YFSETQ. The CDR3 loop spans 17 amino acids. V was clipped by 0 bases and J by 2 bases, with 12 bases between them. The CDR3 spells CASSLELYRAGANVLTF. The DNA of the CDR3 is TGCGCCAGCAGCTTGGAGCTATACAGGGCTGGGGCCAACGTCCTGACTTTC.

The rearrangement links TRBV29-1 to TRBJ2-1, with D tentatively TRBD2 (5 bases). Germline loops: CDR1 SQVTM, CDR2 ANQGSEA. This CDR3 is 14 amino acids long. V lost 8 bases and J 7 bases, leaving 21 bases between the germline ends. DNA for the CDR3: TGCAGCACTGACGACACCTGGACTTCAAATGAGCAGTTCTTC. Its translation: CSTDDTWTSNEQFF.

This clonotype was seen only a few times. This sequence joins TRBV2 and TRBJ2-7; 7 nucleotides align to TRBD2. The V gene end was trimmed by 4 bases and the J gene end by 0 bases; junction bases not matched to a gene: 9. The CDR3 is 16 residues long. The germline V gene encodes CDR1 SNHLY and CDR2 FYNNEI. CDR3 coding DNA: TGTGCCAGCAGTGCCCCGACTAGCCTGAGCTCCTACGAGCAGTACTTC. Its protein product is CASSAPTSLSSYEQYF.

The gene calls are TRBV10-3 and TRBJ1-1, with D maybe TRBD1 (5 bases). Germline-derived CDR1 and CDR2 are ENHRY and SYGVKD. The CDR3 is made up of 11 amino acids. V dropped 7 bases and J dropped 4 bases, with 7 bases sitting between them. The chain's CDR3 is CAIKGITEAFF. CDR3 coding DNA: TGTGCCATCAAGGGGATCACTGAAGCTTTCTTT.

V is TRBV3-1 and J is TRBJ2-6; 7 bases map to TRBD1. Germline V gene lookup returns CDR1 LGHDT and CDR2 YNNKEL (reference sequence). The CDR3 extends over 19 amino acids. J gave up 2 bases and V 0 bases, and 10 bases lay outside the gene matches. The CDR3 nucleotides read TGTGCCAGCAGCCAAGAATCAGGACAGGTGCAAGCTGGGGCCAACGTCCTGACTTTC. It specifies CASSQESGQVQAGANVLTF.

The J gene is TRBJ2-1, the V gene TRBV7-2; perhaps TRBD2 as D (5 bases). Trimming cost V 1 base and J 7 bases, with 11 bases left between them. From germline, CDR1 is SGHTA and CDR2 FQGNSA. The CDR3 spans 14 residues. For the CDR3, the DNA is TGTGCCAGCAGCTTAGAATTCCCGGGGAATGAGCAGTTCTTC. Translation gives CASSLEFPGNEQFF.

This clonotype was seen a handful of times. The chain carries TRBV20-1 and TRBJ2-7; 8 bases are a match to TRBD2. This CDR3 is 13 amino acids long. J gave up 2 bases and V 6 bases, and 6 bases lay outside the gene matches. Germline V gene sequence: CDR1 DFQATT, CDR2 SNEGSKA (reference sequence). CDR3 residues: CSAKLADTYEQYF. In DNA form, the CDR3 reads TGCAGTGCGAAACTAGCGGATACCTACGAGCAGTACTTC.

This chain uses TRBV12-3 or TRBV12-4 with TRBJ1-4; 8 bases map to TRBD1. V lost 1 base, J lost 0 bases, and 10 bases stayed unmatched. The CDR3 extends over 19 amino acids. The DNA of the CDR3 is TGTGCCAGCAGTTTAGTGGGTTACAGGGGGATTGCAACTAATGAAAAACTGTTTTTT. This translates into CASSLVGYRGIATNEKLFF.

This clonotype was observed a few times. The V gene is TRBV4-1, the J gene TRBJ2-5, with a tentative D call TRBD1 (5 bases). The ends were cut back, 2 bases at V and 2 bases at J, with 6 bases in the middle. CDR1 MGHRA and CDR2 YSYEKL come from the germline V gene. CDR3 length: 13 amino acids. CDR3 sequence reads: CASSQPGQETQYF. The CDR3 coding sequence is TGCGCCAGCAGCCAACCAGGGCAAGAGACCCAGTACTTC.

This chain uses TRBV28 with TRBJ1-4; 7 bases match TRBD1. Germline values: CDR1 MDHEN, CDR2 SYDVKM. CDR3 length equals 13 residues. V lost 6 bases to trimming and J lost 8 bases; unmatched junction nucleotides: 6. CDR3 sequence reads: CASRKGQTEKLFF. In DNA, the CDR3 is TGTGCCAGCAGAAAGGGACAGACGGAAAAACTGTTTTTT.

This chain uses TRBV29-1 with TRBJ2-1, with D tentatively TRBD1 (6 bases). V lost 4 bases, J lost 10 bases, and 17 bases lay in between. This CDR3 comprises 13 residues. Germline assignment: CDR1 SQVTM and CDR2 ANQGSEA. CDR3 DNA sequence: TGCAGCGTTGGAGGGGGTCCCTCCTACGAGCAGTTCTTC. Translated, it gives CSVGGGPSYEQFF.

This chain joins TRBV27 and TRBJ1-1; 9 nucleotides agree with TRBD1. Germline values: CDR1 MNHEY, CDR2 SMNVEV (reference sequence). V shed 3 bases, J shed 5 bases, and the junction held 7 bases outside the gene matches. The CDR3 extends over 15 amino acids. CDR3 amino acids: CASSFRGTGTTEAFF. CDR3 DNA: TGTGCCAGCAGTTTCCGAGGGACAGGGACGACTGAAGCTTTCTTT.

This clonotype was seen only a few times. The chain employs TRBV6-1 and TRBJ2-1; unclear D gene. Germline V lookup: CDR1 MNHNS, CDR2 SASEGT. This CDR3 has 15 residues. V dropped 2 bases and J dropped 0 bases, with 8 bases sitting between them. In nucleotides, the CDR3 is TGTGCCAGCAGTGAACTCGAGTCCTCCTACAATGAGCAGTTCTTC. Protein sequence: CASSELESSYNEQFF.

This clonotype was detected a few times. The chain employs TRBV20-1 and TRBJ1-5, with D uncertain. This CDR3 has 13 residues. The V and J ends lost 3 bases and 2 bases respectively, with 8 bases between them. Germline-derived CDR1 and CDR2 are DFQATT and SNEGSKA (reference sequence). CDR3 in amino acids: CSASESGNQPQHF. The CDR3 region has the DNA TGCAGTGCTAGTGAGTCAGGCAATCAGCCCCAGCATTTT.

A few counts support this clonotype. This rearrangement joins TRBV6-5 to TRBJ2-7; 8 bases map to TRBD1. With V trimmed by 0 bases and J by 2 bases, 3 bases remained unmatched. The CDR3 is 15 residues long. Germline V gives CDR1 MNHEY, CDR2 SVGAGI. CDR3: CASSYSWDRTYEQYF. Here the CDR3 DNA reads TGTGCCAGCAGTTACTCCTGGGACAGGACCTACGAGCAGTACTTC.

This clonotype has just a few counts. The chain carries TRBV10-3 and TRBJ2-3; TRBD2 aligns across 8 bases. V was pared by 6 bases and J by 3 bases, with 11 bases of the junction left unmatched. CDR1 and CDR2 (germline): ENHRY, SYGVKD. CDR3 length equals 16 residues. The CDR3 sequence is CAIRGNSGMETDTQYF. The CDR3 nucleotides are TGTGCCATCAGAGGGAATAGCGGGATGGAGACAGATACGCAGTATTTT.

This chain joins TRBV13 and TRBJ2-5; 14 bases fit TRBD2. Unmatched junction bases numbered 7, after V lost 8 bases and J lost 2 bases. There are 16 residues in the CDR3. The germline CDR1 and CDR2 sequences are PRHDT and FYEKMQ (reference sequence). CDR3 amino acids: CASSGTSGSFQETQYF. The DNA for the CDR3 is TGTGCCAGCTCCGGGACTAGCGGGAGTTTTCAAGAGACCCAGTACTTC.